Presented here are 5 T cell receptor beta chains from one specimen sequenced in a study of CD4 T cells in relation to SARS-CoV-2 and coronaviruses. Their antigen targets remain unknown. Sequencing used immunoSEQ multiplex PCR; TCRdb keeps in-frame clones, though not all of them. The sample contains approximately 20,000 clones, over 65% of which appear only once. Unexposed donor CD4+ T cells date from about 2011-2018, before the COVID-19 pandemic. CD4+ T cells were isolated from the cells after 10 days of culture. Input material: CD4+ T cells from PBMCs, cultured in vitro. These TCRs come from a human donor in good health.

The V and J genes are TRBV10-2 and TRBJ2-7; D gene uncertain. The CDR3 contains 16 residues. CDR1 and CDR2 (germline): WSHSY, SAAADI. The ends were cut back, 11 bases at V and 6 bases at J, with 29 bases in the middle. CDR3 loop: CAPGLRLRSREGEQYF. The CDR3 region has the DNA TGCGCCCCCGGGCTTCGGTTGAGATCCCGAGAAGGCGAGCAGTACTTC.

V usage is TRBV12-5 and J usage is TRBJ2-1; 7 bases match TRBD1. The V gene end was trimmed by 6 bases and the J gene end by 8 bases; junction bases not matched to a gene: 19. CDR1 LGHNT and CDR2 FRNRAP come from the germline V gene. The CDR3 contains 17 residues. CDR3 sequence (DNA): TGTGCTAGTGGACCAACCCCGGGGACAGCTCGGGTGGATGAGCAGTTCTTC. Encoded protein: CASGPTPGTARVDEQFF. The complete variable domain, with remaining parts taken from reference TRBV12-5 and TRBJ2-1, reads DARVTQTPRHKVTEMGQEVTMRCQPILGHNTVFWYRQTMMQGLELLAYFRNRAPLDDSGMPKDRFSAEMPDATLATLKIQPSEPRDSAVYFCASGPTPGTARVDEQFFGPGTRLTVL.

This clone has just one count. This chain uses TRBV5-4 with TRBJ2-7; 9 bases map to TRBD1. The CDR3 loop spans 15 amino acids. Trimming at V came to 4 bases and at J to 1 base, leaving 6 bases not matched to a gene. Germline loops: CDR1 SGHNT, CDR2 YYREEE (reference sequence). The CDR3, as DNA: TGTGCCAGCAGCCTGGAAGGGACAGGGTCCTACGAGCAGTACTTC. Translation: CASSLEGTGSYEQYF.

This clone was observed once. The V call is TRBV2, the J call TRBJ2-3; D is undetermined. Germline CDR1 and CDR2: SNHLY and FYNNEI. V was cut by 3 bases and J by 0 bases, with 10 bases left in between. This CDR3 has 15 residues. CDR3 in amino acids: CASSDSGSSTDTQYF. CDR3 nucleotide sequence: TGTGCCAGCAGTGACTCCGGTTCTAGCACAGATACGCAGTATTTT.

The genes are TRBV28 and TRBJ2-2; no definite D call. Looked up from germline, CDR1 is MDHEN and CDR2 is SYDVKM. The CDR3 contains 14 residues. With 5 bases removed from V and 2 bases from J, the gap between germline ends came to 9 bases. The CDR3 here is CASSRIENTGELFF. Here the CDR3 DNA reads TGTGCCAGCAGTCGGATAGAAAACACCGGGGAGCTGTTTTTT. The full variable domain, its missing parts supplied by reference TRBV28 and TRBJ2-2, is DVKVTQSSRYLVKRTGEKVFLECVQDMDHENMFWYRQDPGLGLRLIYFSYDVKMKEKGDIPEGYSVSREKKERFSLILESASTNQTSMYLCASSRIENTGELFFGEGSRLTVL.